Presented here are 4 T cell receptor beta chains from one specimen sequenced in a study of blood T cell repertoires in COVID-19. Some clones are missing from TCRdb's copy, which holds only in-frame ones; the method was immunoSEQ multiplex PCR. In the table there are roughly 350,000 clones, under 95% of which are singletons. Sequencing used peripheral blood. These receptors originate from a young woman who had recovered from COVID-19.

The CDR3 region is CSFGTSLGYTF. The CDR3 DNA sequence: TGCAGCTTTGGGACTTCCCTTGGCTACACCTTC. The V and J genes are TRBV29-1 and TRBJ1-2; possibly TRBD1 for D (5 bases). Per the germline V gene, CDR1 is SQVTM and CDR2 is ANQGSEA. Between the trimmed V and J ends, which lost 8 bases and 7 bases, there was a span of 14 bases. The CDR3 covers 11 residues.

This rearrangement joins TRBV7-2 to TRBJ1-2, with 10 bases matching TRBD1. The CDR3 runs 13 residues. Per germline, CDR1 SGHTA and CDR2 FQGNSA. J gave up 5 bases and V 6 bases, and 3 bases lay outside the gene matches. The CDR3: CASRPGQGYGYTF. The CDR3 bases are TGTGCCAGCAGGCCGGGACAGGGGTATGGCTACACCTTC.

The chain carries TRBV30 and TRBJ2-1; 11 nucleotides agree with TRBD2. The CDR3 totals 13 residues. Germline V gene lookup returns CDR1 GTSNPN and CDR2 SVGIG (reference sequence). V shed 4 bases and J 4 bases; nucleotides not matched to a gene: 0. CDR3 sequence: CAWTSGRYNEQFF. The CDR3 DNA reads as TGTGCCTGGACTAGCGGGAGGTACAATGAGCAGTTCTTC.

Here the CDR3 reads CASSPEGLAGGRETQYF. The DNA for the CDR3 is TGTGCCAGTAGTCCTGAGGGTCTAGCGGGAGGTCGAGAGACCCAGTACTTC. This chain connects TRBV19 to TRBJ2-5, with 11 nucleotides matching TRBD2. Germline CDR1 reads LNHDA; CDR2 reads SQIVND (reference sequence). CDR3 length: 17 amino acids. Trimming at V came to 5 bases and at J to 4 bases, leaving 12 bases not matched to a gene.